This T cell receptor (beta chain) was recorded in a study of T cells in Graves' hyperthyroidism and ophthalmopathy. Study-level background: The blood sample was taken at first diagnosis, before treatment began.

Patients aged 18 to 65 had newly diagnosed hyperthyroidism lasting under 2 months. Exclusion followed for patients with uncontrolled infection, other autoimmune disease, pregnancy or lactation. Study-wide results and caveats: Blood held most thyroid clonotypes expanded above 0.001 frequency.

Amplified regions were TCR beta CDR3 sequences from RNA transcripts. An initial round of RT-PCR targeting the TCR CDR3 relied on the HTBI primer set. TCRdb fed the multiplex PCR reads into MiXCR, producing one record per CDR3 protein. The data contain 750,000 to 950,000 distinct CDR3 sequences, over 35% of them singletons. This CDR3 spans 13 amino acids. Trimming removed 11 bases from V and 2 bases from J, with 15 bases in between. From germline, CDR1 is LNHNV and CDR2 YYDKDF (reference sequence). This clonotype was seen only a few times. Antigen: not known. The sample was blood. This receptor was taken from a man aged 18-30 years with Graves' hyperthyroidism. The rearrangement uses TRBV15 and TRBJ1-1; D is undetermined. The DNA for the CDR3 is TGTGCCTGGAGTTTGACGGTCAACACTGAAGCTTTCTTT. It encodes CAWSLTVNTEAFF.